This passage covers 11 T cell receptor beta chains from one sample sequenced in a study of cytomegalovirus exposure and HLA in healthy donors (TCRdb year 2017). The library relied on the immunoSEQ multiplex PCR assay. For the multiplex PCR, a mixture combining 60 forward primers for TCR Vbeta segments and 13 reverse primers for TCR Jbeta segments was used. TCRdb holds this immuneACCESS table with in-frame rearrangements only. Some clones are missing; in checked studies, unresolved V genes explain under half, and the rest has no known cause. This sample comprises approximately 210,000 clones, around four fifths of them detected only once. More than 8.5% of the sample goes to the ten largest clones. Sequenced sample: PBMCs. The source of these receptors is a woman aged 50 to 65 in good health and CMV-seropositive.

This sequence joins TRBV6-1 and TRBJ1-6; D might be TRBD1 (6 bases). Germline-derived CDR1 and CDR2 are MNHNS and SASEGT. V was trimmed by 7 bases and J by 4 bases, leaving 14 bases between them. CDR3 length equals 15 residues. The CDR3 nucleotides are TGTGCCAGCACCCAGGGGCAGGGTTATAATTCACCCCTCCACTTT. This translates into CASTQGQGYNSPLHF.

The genes are TRBV6-5 and TRBJ1-1; TRBD1 matches at 8 bases. Trimming took 5 bases from V and 4 from J; bases not matched to a gene: 6. Germline CDR1 reads MNHEY; CDR2 reads SVGAGI. The CDR3 totals 14 residues. The CDR3 reads CASSPLRGLTEAFF. For the CDR3, the DNA is TGTGCCAGCAGTCCCCTCAGGGGGCTCACTGAAGCTTTCTTT.

The CDR3 DNA reads TGCAGCGTTCGAGAGGGGGCAGGTTATGGCTACACCTTC. This sequence encodes CSVREGAGYGYTF. The chain is built from TRBV29-1 and TRBJ1-2, with TRBD1 identical over 7 bases. CDR1 and CDR2 from the germline V gene are SQVTM and ANQGSEA. Losses at the gene ends were 5 bases for V and 5 bases for J; bases not matched to a gene: 8. The CDR3 is made up of 13 amino acids. The variable domain in full, completed from reference TRBV29-1 and TRBJ1-2, reads SAVISQKPSRDICQRGTSLTIQCQVDSQVTMMFWYRQQPGQSLTLIATANQGSEATYESGFVIDKFPISRPNLTFSTLTVSNMSPEDSSIYLCSVREGAGYGYTFGSGTRLTVV.

The chain links TRBV5-1 to TRBJ1-2; 10 bases agree with TRBD1. After removal of 4 bases from V and 3 bases from J, the junction contained 3 bases not matched to a gene. CDR1 is SGHRS and CDR2 is YFSETQ in the germline V gene. This CDR3 has 14 residues. CDR3 in amino acids: CASSVGQGDYGYTF. The CDR3 DNA sequence: TGCGCCAGCAGCGTCGGACAGGGGGACTATGGCTACACCTTC.

This chain links TRBV7-9 with TRBJ2-1; the match to TRBD2 covers 9 bases. This CDR3 is 18 amino acids long. The junction had 19 bases not matched to a gene; V was cut back by 5 bases and J by 8 bases. The germline gives CDR1 SEHNR, CDR2 FQNEAQ (reference sequence). CDR3: CASSRSRLAGLLYHEQFF. The CDR3 DNA sequence: TGTGCCAGCAGCCGAAGTCGTCTAGCGGGATTATTATACCATGAGCAGTTCTTC.

J is TRBJ1-3 and V is TRBV7-8; D remains unclear. The CDR3 is 13 residues long. Germline CDR1 reads SGHVS; CDR2 reads FQNEAQ. The V end lost 5 bases, the J end lost 0 bases, and 5 bases lay between the germline ends. The CDR3 nucleotides read TGTGCCAGCAGCCCCTACTCTGGAAACACCATATATTTT. It is translated as CASSPYSGNTIYF.

The chain has TRBV5-1 and TRBJ2-1; perhaps TRBD2 as D (5 bases). This CDR3 comprises 14 residues. Germline V gene sequence: CDR1 SGHRS, CDR2 YFSETQ. The V and J ends lost 0 bases and 8 bases respectively, with 12 bases between them. The CDR3 loop is CASSLDLAGDEQFF. CDR3 nucleotide sequence: TGCGCCAGCAGCTTGGATCTAGCTGGGGATGAGCAGTTCTTC.

The genes are TRBV7-2 and TRBJ2-1, with a tentative D call TRBD2 (7 bases). V lost 5 bases to trimming and J lost 9 bases, with 17 bases between them. This CDR3 is 14 amino acids long. Looked up from germline, CDR1 is SGHTA and CDR2 is FQGNSA. The CDR3: CASSPWGGASEQFF. For the CDR3, the DNA is TGTGCCAGCAGCCCTTGGGGGGGGGCGAGTGAGCAGTTCTTC.

The chain couples TRBV6-5 to TRBJ1-5; D possibly corresponds to TRBD1 (6 bases). The V and J ends lost 5 bases and 5 bases respectively, with 10 bases between them. CDR3 length equals 13 residues. Looked up from germline, CDR1 is MNHEY and CDR2 is SVGAGI. DNA of the CDR3: TGTGCCAGCAGTCCGACAGGAGATCAGCCCCAGCATTTT. This gives the protein CASSPTGDQPQHF.

The CDR3 nucleotides are TGTGCCAGTAGTATTGGCAGGGGAGAGCAGTACTTC. It translates to CASSIGRGEQYF. V usage is TRBV19 and J usage is TRBJ2-7; D may be TRBD1 (6 bases). Germline V lookup: CDR1 LNHDA, CDR2 SQIVND (reference sequence). This CDR3 has 12 amino acids. Trimming shortened V by 3 bases and J by 7 bases, and 10 bases separated the two germline ends.

The chain combines TRBV18 with TRBJ2-1, with 7 positions matching TRBD1. The CDR3 has 16 amino acids. The junction had 7 bases not matched to a gene; V was cut back by 0 bases and J by 5 bases. Germline lookup yields CDR1 KGHSH and CDR2 LQKENI. As DNA, the CDR3 is TGTGCCAGCTCACCACCCTCCGGGACAGCTGACAATGAGCAGTTCTTC. Its protein product is CASSPPSGTADNEQFF.